The 25 T cell receptor beta chains given below trace back to one sample, sequenced in a study of cytomegalovirus exposure and HLA in healthy donors. TCRdb's copy holds only in-frame clones and misses some; the assay was immunoSEQ multiplex PCR. The sample has 55,000 to 70,000 clones; around 90% are singletons. Sequenced: PBMCs. These TCRs come from a young man in good health and CMV-seronegative.

This clone was seen a single time. The gene calls are TRBV11-2 and TRBJ2-1; 7 bases are shared with TRBD1. This CDR3 has 14 amino acids. The V gene's germline CDR1 is SGHAT and CDR2 FQNNGV. The V segment lost 1 base and the J segment 6 bases; nucleotides outside the gene matches: 3. The CDR3 nucleotides read TGTGCCAGCAGCTTAGGGACAGGTGGCAATGAGCAGTTCTTC. This sequence encodes CASSLGTGGNEQFF.

This chain joins TRBV5-5 and TRBJ2-7, with TRBD2 matching 7 bases. V shed 3 bases, J shed 3 bases, and the junction held 9 bases outside the gene matches. There are 15 residues in the CDR3. Germline assignment: CDR1 SGHKS and CDR2 YYEKEE (reference sequence). The CDR3, as DNA: TGTGCCAGCAGCTGGGCCGGGGGGAGTGGCTACGAGCAGTACTTC. Its translation is CASSWAGGSGYEQYF.

The V and J genes are TRBV13 and TRBJ2-7; 9 bases line up with TRBD1. The germline gives CDR1 PRHDT, CDR2 FYEKMQ (reference sequence). V shed 4 bases, J shed 2 bases, and the junction held 3 bases outside the gene matches. CDR3 length: 14 residues. The CDR3 DNA is TGTGCCAGCAGCTCCCGGGACAGGGCCTACGAGCAGTACTTC. Translated: CASSSRDRAYEQYF. The whole variable domain, filled in from reference TRBV13 and TRBJ2-7, reads AAGVIQSPRHLIKEKRETATLKCYPIPRHDTVYWYQQGPGQDPQFLISFYEKMQSDKGSIPDRFSAQQFSDYHSELNMSSLELGDSALYFCASSSRDRAYEQYFGPGTRLTVT.

CDR3 nucleotides: TGTGCCAGCAGTTTCGGGGATTCGGAGACCCAGTACTTC. This translates into CASSFGDSETQYF. The chain couples TRBV28 to TRBJ2-5, with D possibly TRBD2 on 5 matching bases. Germline-derived CDR1 and CDR2 are MDHEN and SYDVKM. The V end lost 3 bases, the J end lost 5 bases, and 10 bases lay between the germline ends. The CDR3 is 13 amino acids. The complete variable domain, with remaining parts taken from reference TRBV28 and TRBJ2-5, reads DVKVTQSSRYLVKRTGEKVFLECVQDMDHENMFWYRQDPGLGLRLIYFSYDVKMKEKGDIPEGYSVSREKKERFSLILESASTNQTSMYLCASSFGDSETQYFGPGTRLLVL.

This clone was seen a single time. The chain uses TRBV28 and TRBJ2-7; D might be TRBD1 (5 bases). The CDR3 has 12 amino acids. The V end was cut by 6 bases, the J end by 4 bases, with 10 bases between. Germline V gene data show CDR1 as MDHEN and CDR2 as SYDVKM. The CDR3 reads CASSQGTYEQYF. CDR3 bases: TGTGCCAGCAGCCAGGGTACTTACGAGCAGTACTTC.

The V call is TRBV15, the J call TRBJ2-1, with 10 bases fitting TRBD2. CDR1 is LNHNV and CDR2 is YYDKDF in the germline V gene (reference sequence). V lost 4 bases to trimming and J lost 7 bases; unmatched junction nucleotides: 10. This CDR3 is 16 amino acids long. The CDR3 DNA reads as TGTGCCACCAGCAAAGGAGCGGGAGGGCCCTCTAATGAGCAGTTCTTC. It specifies CATSKGAGGPSNEQFF.

V usage is TRBV18 and J usage is TRBJ1-3, with D unclear. V was cut by 1 base and J by 2 bases, with 6 bases left in between. Germline V gives CDR1 KGHSH, CDR2 LQKENI. The CDR3 covers 14 residues. CDR3 residues: CASSPLAAGNTIYF. The CDR3 DNA sequence: TGTGCCAGCTCACCACTGGCAGCTGGAAACACCATATATTTT.

This chain joins TRBV9 and TRBJ2-7; TRBD2 matches 7 bases. V was pared by 0 bases and J by 2 bases, with 5 bases of the junction left unmatched. Looked up from germline, CDR1 is SGDLS and CDR2 is YYNGEE. This CDR3 region has 15 residues. The CDR3 sequence: CASSVGGGPTYEQYF. CDR3 nucleotides: TGTGCCAGCAGCGTAGGGGGAGGGCCAACCTACGAGCAGTACTTC.

The rearrangement uses TRBV15 and TRBJ2-1; 12 positions match TRBD2. CDR1 and CDR2 (germline): LNHNV, YYDKDF (reference sequence). V trimming: 3 bases; J trimming: 4 bases; junction bases outside the gene matches: 4. The CDR3 contains 16 residues. The CDR3 nucleotides read TGTGCCACCAGCAGGGGAACTAGCGGGAGGTACAATGAGCAGTTCTTC. Its protein is CATSRGTSGRYNEQFF.

V is TRBV28 and J is TRBJ2-7, with D perhaps matching TRBD2 (7 bases). The length of the CDR3 is 15 residues. Germline CDR1 and CDR2: MDHEN and SYDVKM. The germline V and J ends were trimmed by 4 bases and 3 bases, with 16 bases remaining between them. The CDR3 DNA reads as TGTGCCAGCAGTTCACCTACTAGGGGGGGCTACGAGCAGTACTTC. This sequence encodes CASSSPTRGGYEQYF.

The count of this clone is one. The chain links TRBV5-6 to TRBJ2-1, with D uncertain. The V gene lost 5 bases and the J gene lost 0 bases, with 12 bases spanning the gap. Germline loops: CDR1 SGHDT, CDR2 YYEEEE. The CDR3 sequence is 15 residues long. DNA for the CDR3: TGTGCCAGCAGTCGTCGGTGGAGCTCCTACAATGAGCAGTTCTTC. As protein: CASSRRWSSYNEQFF.

The chain joins TRBV2 to TRBJ1-2, with 7 bases fitting TRBD1. The CDR3 loop spans 14 amino acids. Trimming cost V 4 bases and J 7 bases; bases outside gene matches: 9. Per the germline V gene, CDR1 is SNHLY and CDR2 is FYNNEI. The CDR3 sequence is CASSAQGEIAGYTF. CDR3 in DNA: TGTGCCAGCAGTGCTCAGGGGGAGATAGCTGGCTACACCTTC.

V and J are TRBV5-4 and TRBJ2-1, with D tentatively TRBD1 (5 bases). Trimming shortened V by 4 bases and J by 7 bases, and 9 bases separated the two germline ends. Germline loops: CDR1 SGHNT, CDR2 YYREEE (reference sequence). The CDR3 extends over 12 amino acids. The CDR3 here is CASSRAGNEQFF. The CDR3 bases are TGTGCCAGCAGCCGGGCAGGGAATGAGCAGTTCTTC.

V gene TRBV18 combines with J gene TRBJ1-3, with 9 bases lining up with TRBD1. The CDR3 is made up of 14 amino acids. Germline-derived CDR1 and CDR2 are KGHSH and LQKENI. Unmatched junction bases numbered 5, after V lost 6 bases and J lost 5 bases. CDR3 region: CASSRTGDRNTIYF. DNA of the CDR3: TGTGCCAGCTCTCGGACAGGGGACAGAAACACCATATATTTT. The full variable domain, with the rest looked up from reference TRBV18 and TRBJ1-3, is NAGVMQNPRHLVRRRGQEARLRCSPMKGHSHVYWYRQLPEEGLKFMVYLQKENIIDESGMPKERFSAEFPKEGPSILRIQQVVRGDSAAYFCASSRTGDRNTIYFGEGSWLTVV.

This chain joins TRBV7-2 and TRBJ2-5, with D possibly matching TRBD2 (6 bases). The germline V gene encodes CDR1 SGHTA and CDR2 FQGNSA. V dropped 3 bases and J dropped 1 base, with 9 bases sitting between them. CDR3 length: 14 amino acids. CDR3 amino acids: CASSFGGGQETQYF. CDR3 sequence (DNA): TGTGCCAGCAGCTTTGGGGGAGGCCAAGAGACCCAGTACTTC. The variable domain in full, completed from reference TRBV7-2 and TRBJ2-5, reads GAGVSQSPSNKVTEKGKDVELRCDPISGHTALYWYRQSLGQGLEFLIYFQGNSAPDKSGLPSDRFSAERTGGSVSTLTIQRTQQEDSAVYLCASSFGGGQETQYFGPGTRLLVL.

The V and J genes are TRBV4-3 and TRBJ2-7; TRBD1 matches 8 bases. CDR3 length equals 15 residues. Per the germline V gene, CDR1 is LGHNA and CDR2 is YSLEER. With 4 bases clipped from V and 2 bases from J, the junction kept 7 bases outside the gene matches. The CDR3 is CASSREQGGPYEQYF. The DNA for the CDR3 is TGCGCCAGCAGCCGAGAACAGGGGGGCCCCTACGAGCAGTACTTC.

This chain joins TRBV11-2 and TRBJ1-2, with 9 bases fitting TRBD1. Germline loops: CDR1 SGHAT, CDR2 FQNNGV. The CDR3 contains 14 residues. With 5 bases clipped from V and 5 bases from J, the junction kept 6 bases outside the gene matches. CDR3: CASSPTTGGYGYTF. CDR3 DNA sequence: TGTGCCAGCAGCCCAACGACAGGGGGGTATGGCTACACCTTC.

The chain employs TRBV27 and TRBJ1-5, with TRBD1 as a possible D gene (5 bases). V lost 7 bases and J lost 5, with 21 bases in between. Per germline, CDR1 MNHEY and CDR2 SMNVEV (reference sequence). The CDR3 contains 16 residues. CDR3 sequence reads: CASTKLGGREDQPQHF. The CDR3 DNA reads TGTGCCAGCACCAAACTGGGTGGCAGGGAGGATCAGCCCCAGCATTTT.

The chain links TRBV21-1 to TRBJ1-1; the D call of TRBD1 is as the table states it, not checked on the DNA. TRBV21-1 counts as a pseudogene. The length of the CDR3 is 16 residues. The CDR3, as DNA: TGTGCCAGCATAGCAGGGGATGACGAGAGATACACTGAAGCTTTCTTT. It translates to CASIAGDDERYTEAFF.

V gene TRBV5-4 combines with J gene TRBJ1-4, with 10 bases that match TRBD1. The V gene end was trimmed by 2 bases and the J gene end by 6 bases; junction bases not matched to a gene: 1. Germline assignment: CDR1 SGHNT and CDR2 YYREEE (reference sequence). This CDR3 contains 14 residues. CDR3 DNA sequence: TGTGCCAGCAGCTTCGGGACAGGGGATGAAAAACTGTTTTTT. Its translation: CASSFGTGDEKLFF.

The chain recombines TRBV13 with TRBJ1-2, with TRBD1 identical over 7 bases. The CDR3 loop spans 17 amino acids. The germline V gene encodes CDR1 PRHDT and CDR2 FYEKMQ (reference sequence). V was pared by 6 bases and J by 3 bases, with 16 bases of the junction left unmatched. The CDR3 region is CASSGSPDRDVYYGYTF. In DNA form, the CDR3 reads TGTGCCAGCAGTGGGTCCCCCGACAGGGATGTGTACTATGGCTACACCTTC.

This clone was observed once. The chain couples TRBV5-3 to TRBJ2-1; 13 bases fit TRBD2. TRBV5-3 is reported as an ORF; its role is uncertain. The CDR3 has 16 residues. The V gene end was trimmed by 2 bases and the J gene end by 8 bases; junction bases not matched to a gene: 7. The CDR3 spells CARSLMTSGRTYEQFF. In DNA, the CDR3 is TGTGCCAGAAGCTTAATGACTAGCGGGAGGACTTATGAGCAGTTCTTC.

The CDR3 region is CAWSQGGNQPQHF. As DNA, the CDR3 is TGTGCCTGGAGTCAGGGGGGCAATCAGCCCCAGCATTTT. V gene TRBV30 combines with J gene TRBJ1-5, with 7 positions matching TRBD1. CDR1 GTSNPN and CDR2 SVGIG come from the germline V gene (reference sequence). Trimming at V came to 2 bases and at J to 2 bases, leaving 0 bases not matched to a gene. This CDR3 is 13 amino acids long.

CDR3 coding DNA: TGCGCCAGCAGGACAGGACCGAACACCGGGGAGCTGTTTTTT. This translates into CASRTGPNTGELFF. The chain employs TRBV10-2 and TRBJ2-2; the D gene is possibly TRBD1 (6 bases). This CDR3 spans 14 amino acids. V was cut by 6 bases and J by 0 bases, with 8 bases left in between. Per the germline V gene, CDR1 is WSHSY and CDR2 is SAAADI.

The chain recombines TRBV11-2 with TRBJ1-2; the match to TRBD1 covers 8 bases. Germline CDR1 SGHAT, CDR2 FQNNGV. The CDR3 is 15 residues long. V trimming: 3 bases; J trimming: 4 bases; junction bases outside the gene matches: 7. CDR3 sequence reads: CASSLAGGSAYGYTF. As DNA, the CDR3 is TGTGCCAGCAGCTTGGCAGGGGGCAGTGCCTATGGCTACACCTTC. Looking up the rest from reference TRBV11-2 and TRBJ1-2 gives the full variable domain: EAGVAQSPRYKIIEKRQSVAFWCNPISGHATLYWYQQILGQGPKLLIQFQNNGVVDDSQLPKDRFSAERLKGVDSTLKIQPAKLEDSAVYLCASSLAGGSAYGYTFGSGTRLTVV.